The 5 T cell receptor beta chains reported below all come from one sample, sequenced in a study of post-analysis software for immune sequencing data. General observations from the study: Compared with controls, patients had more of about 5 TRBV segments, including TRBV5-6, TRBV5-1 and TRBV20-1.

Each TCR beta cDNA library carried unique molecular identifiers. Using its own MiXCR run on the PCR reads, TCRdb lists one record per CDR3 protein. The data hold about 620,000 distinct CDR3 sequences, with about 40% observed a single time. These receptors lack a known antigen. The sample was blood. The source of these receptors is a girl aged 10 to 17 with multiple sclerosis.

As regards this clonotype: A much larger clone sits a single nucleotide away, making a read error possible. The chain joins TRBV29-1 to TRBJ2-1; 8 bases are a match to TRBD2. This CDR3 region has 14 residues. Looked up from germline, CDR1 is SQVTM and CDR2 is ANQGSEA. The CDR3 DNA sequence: TGCAGCCATCCGGGACTAGGCTCCCACAATGAGCAGTTCTTC. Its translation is CSHPGLGSHNEQFF.

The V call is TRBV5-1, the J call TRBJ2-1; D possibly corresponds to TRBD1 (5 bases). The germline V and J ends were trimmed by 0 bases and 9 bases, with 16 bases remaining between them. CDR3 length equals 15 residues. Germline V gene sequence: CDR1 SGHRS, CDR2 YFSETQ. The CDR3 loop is CASSLDLAGMGEQFF. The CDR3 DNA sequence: TGCGCCAGCAGCTTGGACCTTGCAGGGATGGGTGAGCAGTTCTTC.

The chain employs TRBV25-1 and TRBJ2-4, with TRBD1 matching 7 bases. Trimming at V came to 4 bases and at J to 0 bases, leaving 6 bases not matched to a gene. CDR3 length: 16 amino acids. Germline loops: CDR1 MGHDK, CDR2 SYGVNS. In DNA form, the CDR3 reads TGTGCCAGCAGTGGAGTACAGGGGCTAGCCAAAAACATTCAGTACTTC. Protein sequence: CASSGVQGLAKNIQYF.

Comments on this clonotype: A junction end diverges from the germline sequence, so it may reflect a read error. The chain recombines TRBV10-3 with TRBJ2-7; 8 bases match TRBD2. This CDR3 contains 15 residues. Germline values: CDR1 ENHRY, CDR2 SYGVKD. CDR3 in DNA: TGTGCCGTCAGTGAGAGCAGCGGGGGAACCTACGAGCAGTACTTC. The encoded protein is CAVSESSGGTYEQYF.

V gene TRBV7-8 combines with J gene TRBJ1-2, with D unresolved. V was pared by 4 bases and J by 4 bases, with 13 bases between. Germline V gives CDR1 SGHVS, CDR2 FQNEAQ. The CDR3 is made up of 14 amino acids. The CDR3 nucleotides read TGTGCCAGCAGCTGGGGTCGAGTCCGCTATGGCTACACCTTC. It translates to CASSWGRVRYGYTF.